The sequence of this T cell receptor beta chain was determined in a study of response to subunit inactivated influenza vaccine. The sample holds many counts of this clonotype. Its matching antigen is unknown. TCRdb analysed the RT-PCR reads with MiXCR anew, one entry per CDR3 protein. The table shows some 600,000 distinct CDR3 sequences, with less than 15% occurring only once. After removal of 5 bases from V and 6 bases from J, the junction contained 11 bases not matched to a gene. Germline lookup yields CDR1 SGHTA and CDR2 FQGNSA. The CDR3 is 15 residues long. Study outcomes and limitations: Authors suggested each seasonal influenza vaccination recruits few new T cells.

The origin of this receptor is a middle-aged man who received an inactivated influenza vaccine. The J gene is TRBJ1-1, the V gene TRBV7-2; 8 nucleotides match TRBD1. The specimen comprised PBMCs from blood, sampled about 14 days before vaccination. CDR3: CASSQRQGPRAEAFF. The CDR3, as DNA: TGTGCCAGCAGCCAACGACAGGGGCCTCGGGCTGAAGCTTTCTTT.